The sequence of this T cell receptor beta chain was determined in a study of post-analysis software for immune sequencing data. Background on the study: Both relapsing-remitting and secondary progressive multiple sclerosis featured among the disease courses, as did progressive-relapsing multiple sclerosis. Findings of the study overall: Comparison with controls showed significantly lower normalized Chao1 diversity in multiple sclerosis patients.

Comment on this clonotype: Its antigen remains unknown.

Carried by the TCR beta cDNA libraries were unique molecular identifiers. Roughly 0.5 million cDNA molecules were obtained from about 0.98 to 11 million T cells. In TCRdb, the PCR reads were re-called with MiXCR into one record per CDR3 protein. The sample has about 820,000 distinct CDR3 sequences; around 53% are singletons. The clonotype comes from a girl aged 10 to 17 with multiple sclerosis. Material: blood.

In nucleotides, the CDR3 is TGTGCCAGCAGCGTTACGAAGGCTGGAAACACCATATATTTT. Its protein is CASSVTKAGNTIYF. V usage is TRBV7-9 and J usage is TRBJ1-3; D is ambiguous. The ends were cut back, 5 bases at V and 2 bases at J, with 10 bases in the middle. From germline, CDR1 is SEHNR and CDR2 FQNEAQ (reference sequence). The CDR3 spans 14 residues.